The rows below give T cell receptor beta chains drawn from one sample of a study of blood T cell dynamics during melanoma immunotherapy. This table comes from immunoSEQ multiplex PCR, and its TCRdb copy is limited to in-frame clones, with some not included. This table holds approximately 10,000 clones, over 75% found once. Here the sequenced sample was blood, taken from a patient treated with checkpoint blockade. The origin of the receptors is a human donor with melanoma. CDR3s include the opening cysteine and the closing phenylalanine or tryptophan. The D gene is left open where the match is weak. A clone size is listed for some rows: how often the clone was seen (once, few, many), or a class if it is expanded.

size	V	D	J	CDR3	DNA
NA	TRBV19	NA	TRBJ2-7	CASRREGQPSYEQYF	TGTGCCAGTAGACGGGAGGGACAGCCCTCCTACGAGCAGTACTTC
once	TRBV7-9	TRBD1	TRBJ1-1	CASSSGTADTEAFF	TGTGCCAGCAGCTCCGGGACAGCCGACACTGAAGCTTTCTTT
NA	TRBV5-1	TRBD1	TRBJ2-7	CASSKGTEGYEQYF	TGCGCCAGCAGTAAGGGGACAGAGGGGTACGAGCAGTACTTC
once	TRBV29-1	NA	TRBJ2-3	CSVALVSDTQYF	TGCAGCGTTGCTCTTGTTTCCGATACGCAGTATTTT
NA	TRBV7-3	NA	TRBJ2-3	CASSLTGQARADTQYF	TGTGCCAGCAGCTTAACAGGGCAGGCTCGGGCAGATACGCAGTATTTT
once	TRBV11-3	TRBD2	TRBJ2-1	CASSLVRGEWSEQFF	TGTGCCAGCAGCTTAGTACGGGGGGAGTGGAGTGAGCAGTTCTTC
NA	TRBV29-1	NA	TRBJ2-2	CSVDQGGTGELFF	TGCAGCGTTGACCAGGGTGGGACCGGGGAGCTGTTTTTT
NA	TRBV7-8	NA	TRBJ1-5	CASSPPGRVNQPQHF	TGTGCCAGCAGCCCGCCAGGACGGGTAAATCAGCCCCAGCATTTT
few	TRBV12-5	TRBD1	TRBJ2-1	CASGLYRDRLDEQFF	TGTGCTAGTGGTTTGTACCGGGACAGGTTGGATGAGCAGTTCTTC
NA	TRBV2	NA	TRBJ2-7	CASSVFSRATYEQYF	TGTGCCAGCAGTGTGTTCAGTAGGGCTACCTACGAGCAGTACTTC
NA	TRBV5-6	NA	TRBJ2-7	CASSLVAGGGDEQYF	TGTGCCAGCAGCTTGGTGGCAGGGGGGGGAGACGAGCAGTACTTC
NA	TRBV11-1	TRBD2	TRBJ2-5	CASSRLAGGTRTQYF	TGTGCCAGCAGCAGACTAGCGGGGGGCACCCGGACCCAGTACTTC
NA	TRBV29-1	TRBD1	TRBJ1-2	CSVESGQAGGYTF	TGCAGCGTTGAGTCGGGACAGGCCGGTGGCTACACCTTC
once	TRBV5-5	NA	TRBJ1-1	CASSFAQNTEAFF	TGTGCCAGCAGCTTCGCTCAGAACACTGAAGCTTTCTTT
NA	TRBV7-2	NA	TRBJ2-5	CASSLAKFLGLKREETQYF	TGTGCCAGCAGCTTAGCGAAATTTTTGGGACTCAAGAGGGAGGAGACCCAGTACTTC
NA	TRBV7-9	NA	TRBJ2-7	CASDPGRDVSEQYF	TGTGCCAGCGACCCGGGAAGGGACGTAAGCGAGCAGTACTTC
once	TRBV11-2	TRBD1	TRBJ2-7	CASSNLGTATTSHEQYF	TGTGCCAGCAGCAACCTCGGGACAGCCACCACCTCTCACGAGCAGTACTTC
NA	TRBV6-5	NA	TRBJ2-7	CASSYSDTYEQYF	TGTGCCAGCAGTTACTCGGACACCTACGAGCAGTACTTC
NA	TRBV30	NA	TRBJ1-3	CAWSPTRSGSGNTIYF	TGTGCCTGGAGCCCTACCCGATCAGGCTCTGGAAACACCATATATTTT
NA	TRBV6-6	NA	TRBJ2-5	CASSSGGAQKTQYF	TGTGCCAGCAGCAGTGGGGGGGCGCAGAAGACCCAGTACTTC
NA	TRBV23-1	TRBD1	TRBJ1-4	CASSQCHRGGEKLFF	TGCGCCAGCAGTCAATGTCACAGGGGGGGTGAAAAACTGTTTTTT
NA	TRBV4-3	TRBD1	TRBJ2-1	CASSQNTGGSYNEQFF	TGCGCCAGCAGCCAGAATACAGGGGGCTCCTACAATGAGCAGTTCTTC
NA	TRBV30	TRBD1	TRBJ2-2	CAWDRGRVKGRSGELFF	TGTGCGTGGGACAGGGGGCGCGTTAAAGGGAGAAGCGGGGAGCTGTTTTTT
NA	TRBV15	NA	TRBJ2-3	CATSRDPGLPGSF	TGTGCCACCAGCAGAGATCCAGGGCTCCCGGGGTCCTTT
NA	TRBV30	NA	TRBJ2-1	CAWSGGRENEQFF	TGTGCCTGGAGTGGAGGGAGAGAAAATGAGCAGTTCTTC
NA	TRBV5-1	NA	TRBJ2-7	CASSSSGAREQYF	TGCGCCAGCAGCTCTTCGGGGGCTCGTGAGCAGTACTTC
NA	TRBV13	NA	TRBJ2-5	CASSLRVTLGETQYF	TGTGCCAGCAGCCTACGGGTCACCTTGGGGGAGACCCAGTACTTC
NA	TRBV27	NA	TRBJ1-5	CASSLGGPGGYSNQPQHF	TGTGCCAGCAGTTTAGGGGGCCCTGGGGGGTATAGCAATCAGCCCCAGCATTTT
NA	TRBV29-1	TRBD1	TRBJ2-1	CSVAGQGSYNEQFF	TGCAGCGTGGCGGGACAGGGATCCTACAATGAGCAGTTCTTC
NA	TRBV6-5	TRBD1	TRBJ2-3	CASSYSGTGTTDTQYF	TGTGCCAGCAGTTACTCCGGGACAGGGACCACAGATACGCAGTATTTT
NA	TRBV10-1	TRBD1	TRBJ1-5	CASRDRGSNQPQHF	TGCGCCAGCAGGGACAGGGGGAGCAATCAGCCCCAGCATTTT
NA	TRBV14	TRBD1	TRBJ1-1	CASSTGQGTTEAFF	TGTGCCAGCAGCACCGGACAGGGAACCACTGAAGCTTTCTTT
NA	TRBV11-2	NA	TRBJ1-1	CASSWTSEAFF	TGTGCCAGCAGCTGGACCTCGGAAGCTTTCTTT
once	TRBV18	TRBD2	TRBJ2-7	CASSPSGGAYEQYF	TGTGCCAGCTCTCCTAGCGGGGGGGCTTACGAGCAGTACTTC
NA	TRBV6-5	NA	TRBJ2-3	CASRGGVNTDTQYF	TGTGCCAGCAGAGGAGGAGTAAACACAGATACGCAGTATTTT
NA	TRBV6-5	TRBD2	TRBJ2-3	CASSPGLAGTDTQYF	TGTGCCAGCAGCCCCGGACTAGCGGGGACAGATACGCAGTATTTT
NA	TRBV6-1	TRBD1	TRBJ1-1	CASSELGRGRRIGNTEAFF	TGTGCCAGCAGTGAACTTGGCAGGGGGCGAAGAATTGGGAACACTGAAGCTTTCTTT
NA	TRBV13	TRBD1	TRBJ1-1	CASSRAGQGNTEAFF	TGTGCCAGCAGCCGAGCGGGACAGGGGAACACTGAAGCTTTCTTT
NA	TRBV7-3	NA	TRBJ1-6	CASSLMGRANSPLHF	TGTGCCAGCAGCTTAATGGGCAGGGCTAATTCACCCCTCCACTTT
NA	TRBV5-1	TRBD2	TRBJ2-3	CASSLAGSRGGDTQYF	TGCGCCAGCAGCTTGGCAGGTAGCCGGGGGGGAGATACGCAGTATTTT
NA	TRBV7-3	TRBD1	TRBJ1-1	CASSLIPGQGAEAFF	TGTGCCAGCAGCTTAATCCCCGGACAGGGTGCTGAAGCTTTCTTT
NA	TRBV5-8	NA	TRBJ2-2	CASSLPRSGTDTGELFF	TGTGCCAGCAGCTTGCCGCGGTCAGGAACGGACACCGGGGAGCTGTTTTTT
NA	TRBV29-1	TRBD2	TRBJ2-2	CSGRTSGNTGELFF	TGCAGCGGGCGGACTAGCGGAAACACCGGGGAGCTGTTTTTT
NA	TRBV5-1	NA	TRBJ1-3	CASSLGFEVGNTIYF	TGCGCCAGCAGCTTAGGGTTCGAGGTTGGAAACACCATATATTTT
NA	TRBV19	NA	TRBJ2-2	CASSRVRSRGTGELFF	TGTGCCAGTAGCCGCGTCCGGAGTCGCGGCACCGGGGAGCTGTTTTTT
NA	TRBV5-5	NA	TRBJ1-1	CASSSGTLDLEAFF	TGTGCCAGCAGCTCCGGGACACTCGACTTAGAAGCTTTCTTT
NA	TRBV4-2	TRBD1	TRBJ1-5	CASSQSTGERSNQPQHF	TGTGCCAGCAGCCAAAGTACAGGGGAAAGAAGCAATCAGCCCCAGCATTTT
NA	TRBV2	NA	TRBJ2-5	CASSELFGARGTQYF	TGTGCCAGCAGTGAATTATTCGGGGCACGAGGGACCCAGTACTTC
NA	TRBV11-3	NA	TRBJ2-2	CASSPRNTGELFF	TGTGCCAGCAGCCCGAGAAACACCGGGGAGCTGTTTTTT
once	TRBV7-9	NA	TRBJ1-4	CATPQGAYNEKLFF	TGTGCCACACCACAAGGGGCCTACAATGAAAAACTGTTTTTT
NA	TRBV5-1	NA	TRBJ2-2	CASSLTPNTGELFF	TGCGCCAGCAGCTTGACACCGAACACCGGGGAGCTGTTTTTT
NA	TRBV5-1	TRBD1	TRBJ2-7	CASSLRQGTDEQYF	TGCGCCAGCAGCTTGCGACAGGGTACCGACGAGCAGTACTTC